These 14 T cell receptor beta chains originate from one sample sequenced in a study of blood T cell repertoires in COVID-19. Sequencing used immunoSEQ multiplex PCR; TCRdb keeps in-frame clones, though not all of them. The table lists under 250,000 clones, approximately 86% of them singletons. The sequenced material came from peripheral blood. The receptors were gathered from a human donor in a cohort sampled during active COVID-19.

The CDR3 region has the DNA TGTGCCAGCAGTCGGACAGCCATGAACACTGAAGCTTTCTTT. Protein: CASSRTAMNTEAFF. This chain connects TRBV27 to TRBJ1-1; possibly TRBD1 for D (6 bases). Germline CDR1 and CDR2: MNHEY and SMNVEV (reference sequence). The V end lost 5 bases, the J end lost 0 bases, and 10 bases lay between the germline ends. The CDR3 is 14 amino acids.

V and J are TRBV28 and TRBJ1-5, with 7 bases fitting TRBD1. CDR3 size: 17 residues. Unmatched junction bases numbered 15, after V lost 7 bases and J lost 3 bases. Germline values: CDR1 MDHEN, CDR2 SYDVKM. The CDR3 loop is CASTPPIGTALNQPQHF. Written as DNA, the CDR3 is TGTGCCAGCACCCCTCCTATAGGGACAGCCCTCAATCAGCCCCAGCATTTT. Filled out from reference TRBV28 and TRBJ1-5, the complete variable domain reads DVKVTQSSRYLVKRTGEKVFLECVQDMDHENMFWYRQDPGLGLRLIYFSYDVKMKEKGDIPEGYSVSREKKERFSLILESASTNQTSMYLCASTPPIGTALNQPQHFGDGTRLSIL.

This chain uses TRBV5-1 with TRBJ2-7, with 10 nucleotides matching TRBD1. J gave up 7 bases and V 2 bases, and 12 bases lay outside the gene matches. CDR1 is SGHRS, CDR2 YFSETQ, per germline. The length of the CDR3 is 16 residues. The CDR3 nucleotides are TGCGCCAGCAGCTTAGGCCGGGGACAGGGGCGTCGAGAGCAGTACTTC. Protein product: CASSLGRGQGRREQYF. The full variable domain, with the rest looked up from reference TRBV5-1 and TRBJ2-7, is KAGVTQTPRYLIKTRGQQVTLSCSPISGHRSVSWYQQTPGQGLQFLFEYFSETQRNKGNFPGRFSGRQFSNSRSEMNVSTLELGDSALYLCASSLGRGQGRREQYFGPGTRLTVT.

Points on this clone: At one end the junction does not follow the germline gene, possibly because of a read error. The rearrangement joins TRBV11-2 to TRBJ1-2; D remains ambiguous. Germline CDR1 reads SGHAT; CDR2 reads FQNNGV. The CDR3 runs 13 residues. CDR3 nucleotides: TGTGCCAGCAGCTTCCCCCAGAACTATGGCCACACCTTC. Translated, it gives CASSFPQNYGHTF.

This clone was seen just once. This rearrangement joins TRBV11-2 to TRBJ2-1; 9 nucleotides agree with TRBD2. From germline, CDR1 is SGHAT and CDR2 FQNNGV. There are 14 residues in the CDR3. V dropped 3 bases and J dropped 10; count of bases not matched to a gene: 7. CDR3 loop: CASSFRRGGREQFF. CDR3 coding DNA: TGTGCCAGCAGCTTCCGGCGGGGGGGCCGGGAGCAGTTCTTC. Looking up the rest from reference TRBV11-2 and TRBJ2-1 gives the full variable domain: EAGVAQSPRYKIIEKRQSVAFWCNPISGHATLYWYQQILGQGPKLLIQFQNNGVVDDSQLPKDRFSAERLKGVDSTLKIQPAKLEDSAVYLCASSFRRGGREQFFGPGTRLTVL.

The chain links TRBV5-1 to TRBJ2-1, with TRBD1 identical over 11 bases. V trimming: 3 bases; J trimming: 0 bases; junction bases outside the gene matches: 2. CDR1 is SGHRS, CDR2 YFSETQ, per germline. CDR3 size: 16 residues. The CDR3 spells CASSSGTGGSYNEQFF. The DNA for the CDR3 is TGCGCCAGCAGCTCCGGGACAGGGGGCTCCTACAATGAGCAGTTCTTC.

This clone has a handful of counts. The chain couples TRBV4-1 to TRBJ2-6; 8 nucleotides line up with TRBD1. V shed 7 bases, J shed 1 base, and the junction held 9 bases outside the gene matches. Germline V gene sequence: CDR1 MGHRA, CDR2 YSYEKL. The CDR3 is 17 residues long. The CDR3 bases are TGCGCCAGCACCCATTCCGGGACAGGATCTGGGGCCAACGTCCTGACTTTC. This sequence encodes CASTHSGTGSGANVLTF.

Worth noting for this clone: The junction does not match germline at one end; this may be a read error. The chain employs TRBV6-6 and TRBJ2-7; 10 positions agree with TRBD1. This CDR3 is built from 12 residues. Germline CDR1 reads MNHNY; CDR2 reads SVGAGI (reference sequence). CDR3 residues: CASRRDRGSVSF. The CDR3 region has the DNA TGTGCCAGCAGGAGGGACAGGGGCTCTGTATCCTTC.

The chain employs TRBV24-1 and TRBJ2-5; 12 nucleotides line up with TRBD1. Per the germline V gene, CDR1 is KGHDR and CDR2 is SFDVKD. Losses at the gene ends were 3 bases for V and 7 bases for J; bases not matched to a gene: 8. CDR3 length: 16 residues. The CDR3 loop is CATSDGTGGPTGTQYF. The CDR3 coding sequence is TGTGCCACCAGTGATGGGACAGGGGGCCCTACCGGGACCCAGTACTTC.

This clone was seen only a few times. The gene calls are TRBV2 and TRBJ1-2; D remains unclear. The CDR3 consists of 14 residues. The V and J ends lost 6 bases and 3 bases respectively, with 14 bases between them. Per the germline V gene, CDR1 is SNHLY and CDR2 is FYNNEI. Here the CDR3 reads CASSSGPFDYGYTF. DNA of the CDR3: TGTGCCAGCAGCAGTGGGCCCTTTGACTATGGCTACACCTTC.

CDR3 protein: CAISDLTSYEQYF. DNA of the CDR3: TGTGCCATCAGTGATTTGACTTCTTACGAGCAGTACTTC. The J gene is TRBJ2-7, the V gene TRBV10-3; D not resolved. V was clipped by 3 bases and J by 4 bases, with 10 bases between them. This CDR3 has 13 residues. Germline assignment: CDR1 ENHRY and CDR2 SYGVKD.

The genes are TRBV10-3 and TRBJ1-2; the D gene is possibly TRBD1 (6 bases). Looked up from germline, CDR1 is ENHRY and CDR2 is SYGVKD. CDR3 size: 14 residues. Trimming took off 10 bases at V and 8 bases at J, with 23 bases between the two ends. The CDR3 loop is CASQIGGREGGYTF. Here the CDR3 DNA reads TGTGCCAGTCAAATTGGGGGCAGGGAGGGCGGCTACACCTTC.

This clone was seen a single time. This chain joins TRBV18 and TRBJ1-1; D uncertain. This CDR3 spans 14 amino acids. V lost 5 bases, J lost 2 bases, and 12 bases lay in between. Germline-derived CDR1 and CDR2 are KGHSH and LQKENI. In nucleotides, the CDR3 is TGTGCCAGCTCAACGCAGGCCTCAAACACTGAAGCTTTCTTT. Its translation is CASSTQASNTEAFF. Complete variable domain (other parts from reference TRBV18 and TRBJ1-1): NAGVMQNPRHLVRRRGQEARLRCSPMKGHSHVYWYRQLPEEGLKFMVYLQKENIIDESGMPKERFSAEFPKEGPSILRIQQVVRGDSAAYFCASSTQASNTEAFFGQGTRLTVV.

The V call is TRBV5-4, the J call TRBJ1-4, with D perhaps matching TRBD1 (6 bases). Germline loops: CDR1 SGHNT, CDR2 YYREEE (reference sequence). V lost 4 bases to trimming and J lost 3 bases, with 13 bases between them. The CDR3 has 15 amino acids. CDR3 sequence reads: CASSPEGGANEKLFF. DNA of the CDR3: TGTGCCAGCAGCCCTGAAGGGGGTGCTAATGAAAAACTGTTTTTT.